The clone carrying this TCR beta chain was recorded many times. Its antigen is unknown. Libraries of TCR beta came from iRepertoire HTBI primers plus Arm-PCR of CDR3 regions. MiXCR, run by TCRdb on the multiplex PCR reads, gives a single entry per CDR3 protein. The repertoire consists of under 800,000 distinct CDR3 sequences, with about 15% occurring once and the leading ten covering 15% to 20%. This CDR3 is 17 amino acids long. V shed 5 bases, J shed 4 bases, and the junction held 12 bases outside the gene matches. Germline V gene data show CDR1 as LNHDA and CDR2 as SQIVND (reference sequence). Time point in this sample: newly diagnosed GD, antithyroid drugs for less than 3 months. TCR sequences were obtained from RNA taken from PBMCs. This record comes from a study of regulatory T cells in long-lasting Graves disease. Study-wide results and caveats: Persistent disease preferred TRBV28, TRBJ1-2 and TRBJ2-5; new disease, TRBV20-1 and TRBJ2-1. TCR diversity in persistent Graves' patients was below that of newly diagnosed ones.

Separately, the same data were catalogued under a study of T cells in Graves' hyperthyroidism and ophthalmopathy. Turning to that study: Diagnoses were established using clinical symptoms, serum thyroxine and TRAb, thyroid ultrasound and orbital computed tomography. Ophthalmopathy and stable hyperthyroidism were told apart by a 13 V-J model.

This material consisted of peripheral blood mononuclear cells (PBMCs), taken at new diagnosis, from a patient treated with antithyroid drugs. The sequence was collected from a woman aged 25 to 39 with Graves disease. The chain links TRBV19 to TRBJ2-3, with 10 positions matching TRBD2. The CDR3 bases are TGTGCCAGTAGTCCGCAACCGGGACTAGCGAGCTCAGATACGCAGTATTTT. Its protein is CASSPQPGLASSDTQYF.